This note documents a single T cell receptor beta chain sequence. This clone's antigen is unknown. Base qualities are not at hand, and no much larger clone is one base apart. These data are taken from a study of cytomegalovirus exposure and HLA in healthy donors (dated by TCRdb to 2017 to 2019). In the study overall: An earlier analysis of 587 of the donors reported 250 to 300 Gb of sequence data and around 100 million unique TCR beta sequences obtained from 180 million or so T cells. A later genetic analysis used genome-wide SNP genotypes for about 60% of the 666 donors, treating that subset as a discovery cohort. High-throughput TCR immunosequencing, statistical association of individual TCRs with disease status, and machine learning were combined to predict cytomegalovirus infection status. In an earlier analysis of 587 of the donors, high-throughput TCR beta sequencing was used to judge whether each TCR beta V gene segment behaved as functional or pseudogenic. The study was designed to test whether signatures of past pathogen exposure could be identified by cataloging public T cell receptors. An early release that covered about 600 HLA-typed donors contained 250 to 350 gigabases of sequencing data and 70 million to 100 million unique TCR sequences. The T cell repertoires of 666 subjects were profiled by immunosequencing and related to cytomegalovirus serostatus. A separate validation cohort of approximately 120 different subjects was used in addition to the approximately 700-subject first cohort. The number of typed donors differed by locus: about 629-630 for A, B, C, DRB1 and DQB1; 500 to 550 for DQA1; 600 to 610 for DPA1; and roughly 450 for DPB1. Rather than using new phenotypic data, the later analysis identified candidate immune exposures from TCR beta sequences and from how often those sequences occurred across donors. A later analysis re-examined previously published TCR beta repertoires from more than 650 donors and added high-resolution HLA genotyping to investigate patterns of TCR occurrence. Donor age, sex, ethnicity and CMV serostatus were compiled together with the repertoire data. HLA typing covered class I and class II loci at four-digit resolution. Every repertoire in the discovery cohort had been generated on one and the same sequencing platform. A few DR-DQ haplotypes were treated as single units for association and clustering because of strong linkage in the cohort. Across approximately 420 genotyped donors of the cohort, an average of about 220,000 unique TCR beta nucleotide sequences per donor were sequenced, and about a sixth of those sequences were non-productive. The genetic ancestry cluster associated with self-reported Caucasian donors included 65% to 90% of the roughly 400 genotyped donors.

Library preparation employed the immunoSEQ multiplex PCR assay. For the multiplex PCR, a mixture combining 60 forward primers for TCR Vbeta segments and 13 reverse primers for TCR Jbeta segments was used. The CDR3 region of rearranged TCR beta genes was amplified from genomic DNA with a multiplex PCR assay. Amplified TCR beta libraries were sequenced as 87-base-pair reads on the Illumina HiSeq System. The published analysis was carried out like this. A later analysis tallied around 87 million unique TCR beta chains across the 666 repertoires, and about 12 million of those chains were shared by two or more donors. To remove PCR and sequencing errors, raw reads were error-corrected and collapsed into unique sequences using a nearest-neighbor algorithm that merged closely related sequences. CDR3 sequences were aligned to IMGT reference sequences to assign V, D and J gene segments. For a sequence to be retained, a match of at least six nucleotides to both a V gene segment and a J gene segment was required. Rearrangements were classified as productive when the CDR3 lacked stop codons and remained in frame with V and J, and all other rearrangements were classified as non-productive. CDR3 was defined according to IMGT convention as the region running from the second conserved V-encoded cysteine to the conserved J-encoded phenylalanine. In an earlier analysis of more than 550 of the donors, sequences lacking an unambiguous match to a single V gene segment were excluded. An earlier analysis of 587 of the donors called V segments functional above 56.7% productive rearrangements and segregating when the between-donor standard deviation exceeded 5%. A statistical classification framework was built to diagnose cytomegalovirus status from the catalog of TCR beta chain sequences. In a later analysis, V and J genes were assigned by comparing TCR nucleotide sequences against IMGT/GENE-DB human TR gene sequences. A later analysis assigned CDR3 sequences and most-parsimonious VDJ recombination scenarios with the TCRdist pipeline. In a later analysis, every TCR beta chain was defined by the combination of its CDR3 amino acid sequence and its V-gene family, and reads without a unique V-gene family were dropped. To address suspected cross-contamination and a sequencing artifact, a later analysis removed 592 highly shared, low-generation-probability nucleotide sequences. A later analysis calculated a clonal expansion index for each public chain from normalized within-repertoire ranks of inferred template counts. Generation probabilities in a later analysis came from a VDJ recombination model fitted to out-of-frame rearrangements, and those results were checked against IGoR. Hypergeometric tests were used in a later analysis to score TCR-TCR, TCR-HLA and TCR-CMV co-occurrence, with a repertoire-size bias correction applied to the TCR pairs. To estimate false discovery rates, a later analysis permuted the HLA or CMV assignments 20 times. In a later analysis, co-occurring TCRs were grouped using DBSCAN, with TCRdist sequence similarity added in when clustering inside HLA-allele-positive subsets. Repertoires with fewer than 30,000 or more than 120,000 public chains, plus five repertoires with anomalous nucleotide sharing, were excluded from co-occurrence clustering. Here the immuneACCESS table is served through TCRdb, limited to in-frame sequences with V and J called. Missing clones are a known gap in these copies; in checked studies unresolved V genes cover under half, and the rest lacks a known reason. That table supplies the V and J calls and clone size; D and trimming were determined from the DNA. This sample comprises approximately 260,000 clones, about nine tenths of them detected only once. 1.7% of the sample lies in the top ten.

The CDR3 spans 16 residues, from the cysteine through the phenylalanine. Here the CDR3 DNA is all that survives: 48 bases in frame from base 1. V is pruned by 5 bases and J by 0 bases, leaving 3 bases of the junction without a gene match. Taken from the germline V gene (reference sequence), the CDR1 and CDR2 loops are MNHNY and SVGAGI. Study-wide conclusions, independent of this receptor: A later analysis found that most CMV-associated TCR beta chains appeared HLA-restricted, with HLA associations seemingly driven largely by CMV exposure. Only TCR beta chains were sequenced in this cohort, and the absence of alpha or paired-chain data limited detectable features. V-gene and J-gene trimming of TCR beta chains was associated with a missense DCLRE1C variant in a later genetic analysis, and the association was replicated in an independent cohort. A further reported finding was that TCR beta sequences accurately predicted the HLA-A and HLA-B alleles for most subjects in the first cohort. Correlated functional status among segregating V segments might reflect linkage disequilibrium, but an unknown experimental factor could not be ruled out. The presence/absence analyses assumed that sequencing depth was roughly uniform across donors, and that assumption may not be true. Because counts were too low, 15 to 20 rarely observed V segments, including chromosome 9 orphons, were excluded from the earlier analysis of 500 to 700 of the donors. Some IMGT-functional V segments, including TRBV6-2 and TRBV6-3, could not be distinguished by the 87-base-pair reads and were therefore excluded. When HLA alleles, especially DR and DQ, strongly co-occurred, attributing TCR associations to individual alleles was difficult. A cluster of highly shared sequence variants was judged likely to represent a technical artifact of the sequencing pipeline. A later genetic analysis reported fewer N-insertions in productive TCRs among donors in an Asian-associated ancestry cluster than the roughly 640-donor mean. Specific HLA alleles were associated with over 15,000 TCR beta sequences at a false discovery rate of 0.05 in a later analysis. Most TCR sequences were seen in very few donors, while some public TCRs were found in many individuals. Three of the identified cytomegalovirus-associated TCR beta chains were confirmed in vitro to be specific for cytomegalovirus antigens. CMV serostatus was the only immune exposure information available for the cohort. A total of 164 TCR beta chains were listed by the study as associated with cytomegalovirus. The classifier was reported to diagnose cytomegalovirus status with high specificity and sensitivity in both the original cohort and the validation cohort. Because HLA typing was unavailable for some donors at each locus, only the typed subset was used in association tests. In an earlier analysis of approximately 590 of the donors, most TCR beta V segments were observed in productive rearrangements about 90% or about 30% of the time, broadly matching IMGT annotations. Compared with equally common non-associated chains, HLA-associated TCR beta chains in a later analysis were more clonally expanded and had lower generation probabilities. In a later analysis, several top co-occurrence clusters were reported to appear linked to parvovirus B19, influenza, CMV and Epstein-Barr virus. It was suggested by the authors that the approach could potentially be generalized to other disease states and immunological phenotypes. According to a later analysis, TCR association rates differed among HLA loci, with DRB1 alleles showing the most associated TCRs and HLA-C alleles showing the fewest.

In total, 600 or so healthy bone marrow donors made up the cohort. Cohort members were all nominally healthy when sampled, although unrecorded immune exposures were likely present. The donor was CMV seronegative and was included in the group of about 400 seronegative cohort members. A peripheral blood sample was collected from each donor, and TCR beta sequencing was performed on peripheral blood mononuclear cells. Genomic DNA extraction from the blood cell samples was performed with the Qiagen DNeasy Blood Extraction Kit. The receptor was isolated from a girl aged 2-15 years in good health and CMV-seronegative. The rearrangement joined TRBV6-6 to TRBJ2-7; 14 bases in the junction line up with TRBD2. The sequenced sample consisted of PBMCs. The base sequence is TGTGCCAGCAGTCGGGGGACTAGCGGGAGCTCCTACGAGCAGTACTTC. Protein translation: CASSRGTSGSSYEQYF.